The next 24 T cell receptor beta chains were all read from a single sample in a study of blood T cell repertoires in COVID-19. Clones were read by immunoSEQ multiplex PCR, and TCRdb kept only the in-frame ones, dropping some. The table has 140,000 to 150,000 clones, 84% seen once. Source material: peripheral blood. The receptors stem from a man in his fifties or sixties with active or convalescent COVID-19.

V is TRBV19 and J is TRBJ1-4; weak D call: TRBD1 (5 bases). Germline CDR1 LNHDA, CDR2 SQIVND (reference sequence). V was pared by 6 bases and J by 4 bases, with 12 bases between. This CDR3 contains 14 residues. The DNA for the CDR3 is TGTGCCAGTAGCAGTTTCCAGGGTAATGAAAAACTGTTTTTT. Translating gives CASSSFQGNEKLFF.

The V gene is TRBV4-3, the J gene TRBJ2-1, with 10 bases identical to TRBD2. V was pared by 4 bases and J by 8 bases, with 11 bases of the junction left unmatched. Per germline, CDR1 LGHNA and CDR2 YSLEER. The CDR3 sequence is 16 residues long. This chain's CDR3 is CASSPQAGGPVHEQFF. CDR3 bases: TGCGCCAGCAGCCCTCAAGCGGGAGGGCCCGTCCATGAGCAGTTCTTC.

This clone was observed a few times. The CDR3 DNA sequence: TGCGCCAGCAGCCAAGTCCCAGGGGGCGGGGAGCAGTACGTC. It encodes CASSQVPGGGEQYV. The rearrangement joins TRBV4-1 to TRBJ2-7; 8 bases are shared with TRBD1. V was clipped by 1 base and J by 7 bases; unmatched bases: 6. Germline V gene sequence: CDR1 MGHRA, CDR2 YSYEKL. The CDR3 covers 14 residues.

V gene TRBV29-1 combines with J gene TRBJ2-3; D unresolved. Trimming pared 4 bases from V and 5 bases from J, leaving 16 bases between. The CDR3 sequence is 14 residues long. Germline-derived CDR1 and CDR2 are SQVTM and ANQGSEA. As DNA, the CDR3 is TGCAGCGTTGGTATGGGCGCCTCCGGAGATACGCAGTATTTT. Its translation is CSVGMGASGDTQYF.

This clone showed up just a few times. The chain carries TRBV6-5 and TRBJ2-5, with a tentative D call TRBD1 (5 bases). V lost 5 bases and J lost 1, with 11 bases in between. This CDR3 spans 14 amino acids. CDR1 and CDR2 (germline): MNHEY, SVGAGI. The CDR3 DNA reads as TGTGCCAGCAGTAGACAGACGACCCAAGAGACCCAGTACTTC. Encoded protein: CASSRQTTQETQYF.

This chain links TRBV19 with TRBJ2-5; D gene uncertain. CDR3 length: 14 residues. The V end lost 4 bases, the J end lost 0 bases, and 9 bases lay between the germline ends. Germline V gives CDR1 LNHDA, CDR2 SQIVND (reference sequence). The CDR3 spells CASSTQVNQETQYF. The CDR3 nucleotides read TGTGCCAGTAGTACGCAGGTCAACCAAGAGACCCAGTACTTC.

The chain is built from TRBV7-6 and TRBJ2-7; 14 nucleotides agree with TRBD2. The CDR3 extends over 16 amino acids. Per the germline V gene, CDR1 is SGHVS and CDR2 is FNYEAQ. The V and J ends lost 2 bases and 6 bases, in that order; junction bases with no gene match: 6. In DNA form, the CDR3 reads TGTGCCAGCAGCTTATATGGGACTAGCGGGAGTGTCGAGCAGTACGTC. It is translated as CASSLYGTSGSVEQYV.

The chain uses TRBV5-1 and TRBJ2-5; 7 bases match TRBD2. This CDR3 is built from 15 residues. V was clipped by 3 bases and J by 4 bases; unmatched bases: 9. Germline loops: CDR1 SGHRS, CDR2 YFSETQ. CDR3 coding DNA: TGCGCCAGCAGCTGGGAGGGACCAACGACAGAGACCCAGTACTTC. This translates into CASSWEGPTTETQYF.

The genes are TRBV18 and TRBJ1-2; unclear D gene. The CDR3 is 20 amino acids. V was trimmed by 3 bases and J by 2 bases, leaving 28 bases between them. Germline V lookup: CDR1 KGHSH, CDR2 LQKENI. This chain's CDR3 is CASSPQQLPDGGKDNYGYTF. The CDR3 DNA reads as TGTGCCAGCTCACCCCAACAACTACCGGACGGAGGAAAGGACAACTATGGCTACACCTTC.

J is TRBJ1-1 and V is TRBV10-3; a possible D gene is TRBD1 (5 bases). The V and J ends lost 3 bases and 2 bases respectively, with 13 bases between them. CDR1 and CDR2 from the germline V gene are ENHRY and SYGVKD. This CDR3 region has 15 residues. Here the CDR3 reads CAISDLGRANTEAFF. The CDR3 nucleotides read TGTGCCATCAGTGATTTGGGCAGGGCTAACACTGAAGCTTTCTTT.

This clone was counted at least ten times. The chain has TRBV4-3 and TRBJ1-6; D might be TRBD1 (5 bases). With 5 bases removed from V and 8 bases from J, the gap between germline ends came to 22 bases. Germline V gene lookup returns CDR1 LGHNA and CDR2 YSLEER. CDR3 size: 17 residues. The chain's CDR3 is CASSGHIGDSFDSPLHF. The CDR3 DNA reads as TGCGCCAGCAGCGGGCACATCGGCGACAGCTTTGATTCACCCCTCCACTTT.

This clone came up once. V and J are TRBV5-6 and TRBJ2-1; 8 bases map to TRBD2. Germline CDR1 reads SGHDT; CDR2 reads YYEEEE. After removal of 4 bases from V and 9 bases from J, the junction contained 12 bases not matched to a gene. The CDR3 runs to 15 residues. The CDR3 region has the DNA TGTGCCAGCAGCCCCGGGACTAGGTGGATGGGTGAGCAGTTCTTC. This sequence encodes CASSPGTRWMGEQFF.

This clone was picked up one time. The CDR3 protein is CASSVPSSGELFF. In DNA, the CDR3 is TGTGCCAGCAGCGTCCCGTCGTCCGGGGAGCTGTTTTTT. The rearrangement uses TRBV7-2 and TRBJ2-2; D is unresolved. The CDR3 has 13 amino acids. CDR1 is SGHTA, CDR2 FQGNSA, per germline. V lost 5 bases and J lost 6, with 10 bases in between. The full variable domain, in which reference TRBV7-2 and TRBJ2-2 provide the parts outside the CDR3, is GAGVSQSPSNKVTEKGKDVELRCDPISGHTALYWYRQSLGQGLEFLIYFQGNSAPDKSGLPSDRFSAERTGGSVSTLTIQRTQQEDSAVYLCASSVPSSGELFFGEGSRLTVL.

Written as DNA, the CDR3 is TGTGCCACCAGCTACGGGGGTAGCACAGATACGCAGTATTTT. As protein: CATSYGGSTDTQYF. The V call is TRBV15, the J call TRBJ2-3; maybe TRBD2 (6 bases). The germline CDR1 and CDR2 sequences are LNHNV and YYDKDF (reference sequence). CDR3 length: 14 residues. The ends were cut back, 5 bases at V and 0 bases at J, with 9 bases in the middle.

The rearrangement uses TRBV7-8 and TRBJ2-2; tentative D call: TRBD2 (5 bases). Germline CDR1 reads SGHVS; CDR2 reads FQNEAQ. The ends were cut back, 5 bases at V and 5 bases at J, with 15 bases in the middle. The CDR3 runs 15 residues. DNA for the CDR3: TGTGCCAGCAGCGCTCGTAGCGTCGGGACCGGGGAGCTGTTTTTT. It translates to CASSARSVGTGELFF.

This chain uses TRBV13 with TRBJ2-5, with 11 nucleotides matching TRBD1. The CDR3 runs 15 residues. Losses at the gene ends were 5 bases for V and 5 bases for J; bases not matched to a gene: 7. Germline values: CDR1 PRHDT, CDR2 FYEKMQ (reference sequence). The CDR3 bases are TGTGCCAGCAGCACCGGACAGGGGGCGGGGGAGACCCAGTACTTC. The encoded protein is CASSTGQGAGETQYF.

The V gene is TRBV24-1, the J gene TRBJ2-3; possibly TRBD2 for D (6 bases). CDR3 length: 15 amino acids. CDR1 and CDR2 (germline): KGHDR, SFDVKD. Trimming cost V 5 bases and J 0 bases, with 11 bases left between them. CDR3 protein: CATSGRGISTDTQYF. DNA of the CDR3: TGTGCCACCAGTGGTCGGGGGATCAGCACAGATACGCAGTATTTT.

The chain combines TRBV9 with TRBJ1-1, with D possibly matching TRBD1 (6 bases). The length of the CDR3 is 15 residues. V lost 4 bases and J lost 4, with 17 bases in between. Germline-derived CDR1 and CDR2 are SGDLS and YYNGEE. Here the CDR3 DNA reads TGTGCCAGCAGCCCCCAGAGACAGGTAATCACTGAAGCTTTCTTT. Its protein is CASSPQRQVITEAFF.

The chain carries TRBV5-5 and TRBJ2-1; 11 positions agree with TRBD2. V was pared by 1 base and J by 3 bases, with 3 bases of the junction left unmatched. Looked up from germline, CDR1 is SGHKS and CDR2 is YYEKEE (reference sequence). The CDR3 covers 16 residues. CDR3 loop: CASSLLTSGGYNEQFF. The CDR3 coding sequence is TGTGCCAGCAGCTTGTTAACTAGCGGGGGCTACAATGAGCAGTTCTTC.

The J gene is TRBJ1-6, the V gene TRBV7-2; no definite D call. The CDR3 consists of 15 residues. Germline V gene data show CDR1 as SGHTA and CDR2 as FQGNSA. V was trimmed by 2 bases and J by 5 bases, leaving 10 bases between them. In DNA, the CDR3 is TGTGCCAGCAGCTTAACCTCAGCGAATAATTCACCCCTCCACTTT. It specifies CASSLTSANNSPLHF. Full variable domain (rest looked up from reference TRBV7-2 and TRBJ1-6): GAGVSQSPSNKVTEKGKDVELRCDPISGHTALYWYRQSLGQGLEFLIYFQGNSAPDKSGLPSDRFSAERTGGSVSTLTIQRTQQEDSAVYLCASSLTSANNSPLHFGNGTRLTVT.

CDR3 coding DNA: TGTGCCAGCAGCTTGTTAGGGGGCCCCGGGCCTTACGAGCAGTACTTC. Translated, it gives CASSLLGGPGPYEQYF. This rearrangement joins TRBV5-4 to TRBJ2-7, with 7 positions matching TRBD1. Trimming removed 1 base from V and 4 bases from J; junction bases left unmatched: 11. This CDR3 spans 16 amino acids. The germline V gene encodes CDR1 SGHNT and CDR2 YYREEE (reference sequence).

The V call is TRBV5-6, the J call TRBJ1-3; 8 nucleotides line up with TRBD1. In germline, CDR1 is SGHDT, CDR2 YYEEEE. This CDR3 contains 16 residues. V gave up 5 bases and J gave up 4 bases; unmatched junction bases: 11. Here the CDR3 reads CASRPYADREGNTIYF. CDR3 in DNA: TGTGCCAGCAGACCATACGCGGACAGGGAGGGAAACACCATATATTTT.

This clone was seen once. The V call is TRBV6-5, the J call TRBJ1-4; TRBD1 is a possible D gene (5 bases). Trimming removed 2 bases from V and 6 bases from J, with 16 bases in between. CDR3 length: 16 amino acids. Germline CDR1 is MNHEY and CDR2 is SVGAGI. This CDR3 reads CASSYTAGRGHEKLFF. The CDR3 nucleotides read TGTGCCAGCAGTTACACCGCGGGGAGGGGACATGAAAAACTGTTTTTT.

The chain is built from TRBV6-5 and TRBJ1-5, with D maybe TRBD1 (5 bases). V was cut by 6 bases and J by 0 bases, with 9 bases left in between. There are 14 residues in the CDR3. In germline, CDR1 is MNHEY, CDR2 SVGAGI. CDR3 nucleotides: TGTGCCAGCAGGGCGGGGGATAGCAATCAGCCCCAGCATTTT. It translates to CASRAGDSNQPQHF.